These T cell receptor beta chains were read from a single sample in a study of Ad26.COV2.S vaccination and SARS-CoV-2 variants. Profiled with immunoSEQ multiplex PCR; TCRdb holds only in-frame clones, not every one. Counted here are about 680,000 clones, about 89% occurring once; the ten biggest clones make up approximately 1.5%. The material sequenced was peripheral blood, taken in a trial of Ad26.COV2.S vaccine versus placebo. These receptors all come from a person between 18 and 60 years old who received the Ad26.COV2.S COVID-19 vaccine or a placebo. Each CDR3 is given with its conserved first and last residue. Fields, in order: D gene, J gene, clone size, V gene, CDR3 DNA, CDR3 protein. D genes are given only for firm matches. Expanded clones get a size class; other rows say once, few or many, or leave the size out.

TRBD1 TRBJ2-7 few TRBV18 TGTGCCAGCTCACCAAGGACAGGGTACGAGCAGTACTTC CASSPRTGYEQYF
- TRBJ2-2 - TRBV11-2 TGTGCCAGCAGATCCCCTTTCTTTAGGGAGCTGTTTTTT CASRSPFFRELFF
TRBD1 TRBJ2-7 - TRBV29-1 TGCAGCGCCCGGACAGGGGGCAACGAGCAGTACTTC CSARTGGNEQYF
TRBD1 TRBJ1-2 - TRBV9 TGTGCCAGCGCGAGACAGGGGGGATATGGCTACACCTTC CASARQGGYGYTF
- TRBJ2-3 - TRBV29-1 TGCAGCGTTGCAGACCAGGGTGGTTCAGATACGCAGTATTTT CSVADQGGSDTQYF
- TRBJ1-6 - TRBV18 TGTGCCAGCTCACCTGCGCCTCCGGGACCAAATGTCTTGTCACCCCTCCACTTT CASSPAPPGPNVLSPLHF
- TRBJ1-3 - TRBV19 TGTGCCAGCCGCCCCGGGGGGGCCCTCTCTGGAAACACCATATATTTT CASRPGGALSGNTIYF
TRBD1 TRBJ2-5 once TRBV7-2 TGTGCCAGCAGCAAGCGACAGGGGGCCCAAGAGACCCAGTACTTC CASSKRQGAQETQYF
- TRBJ2-3 - TRBV4-1 TGCGCCAGCAGCCCTCCCGGGACTACGCAGTATTTT CASSPPGTTQYF
- TRBJ1-4 once TRBV5-8 TGTGCCAGCAGCTTGCTCACCTCTTCTGAAAAACTGTTTTTT CASSLLTSSEKLFF
- TRBJ1-1 - TRBV5-1 TGCGCCAGCAGCTTCGACAGTTTCACTGAAGCTTTCTTT CASSFDSFTEAFF
TRBD1 TRBJ1-6 - TRBV5-8 TGTGCCAGCAGCTTCCGTATCGGACAGGGTTATAATTCACCCCTCCACTTT CASSFRIGQGYNSPLHF
- TRBJ1-1 once TRBV20-1 TGCAGTGCTAGTTTGGTGGCGCATAGCACTGAAGCTTTCTTT CSASLVAHSTEAFF
- TRBJ2-1 - TRBV7-2 TGTGCCAGCAGCGCCCACGCCAGGGGCAGCTCCTACAATGAGCAGTTCTTC CASSAHARGSSYNEQFF
- TRBJ1-5 - TRBV12-3/TRBV12-4 TGTGCCAGCAGCTATAGCAATCAGCCCCAGCATTTT CASSYSNQPQHF
- TRBJ2-5 - TRBV6-2/TRBV6-3 TGTGCCAGCAGTTATCCAATGGAGAGGGGTGGCCAAGAGACCCAGTACTTC CASSYPMERGGQETQYF
- TRBJ1-2 - TRBV30 TGTGCCTGGAGTGTGGGCAGCCACTATGGCTACACCTTC CAWSVGSHYGYTF
TRBD1 TRBJ2-7 - TRBV30 TGTGCCTGGAGAGAGGACAGGGGGACCTACGAGCAGTACTTC CAWREDRGTYEQYF
- TRBJ1-4 - TRBV7-8 TGTGCCAGCAGCTTAGGGAACCTTAATGAAAAACTGTTTTTT CASSLGNLNEKLFF
- TRBJ1-1 - TRBV30 TGTGCCCGAGACAGGAACACTGAAGCTTTCTTT CARDRNTEAFF
- TRBJ2-5 - TRBV24-1 TGTGCCACCAGTGATGGAGAGACCCAGTACTTC CATSDGETQYF
TRBD1 TRBJ1-3 once TRBV2 TGTGCCACCAACTCACAGGGGTTGGCGGGAAACACCATATATTTT CATNSQGLAGNTIYF
- TRBJ1-3 - TRBV19 TGTGCCAGTAGTATGGGCAGATACTCTGGAAACACCATATATTTT CASSMGRYSGNTIYF
- TRBJ2-5 - TRBV5-1 TGCGCCAGCAGCTTGTCCGGGACCAGAAAGCGTGAGACCCAGTACTTC CASSLSGTRKRETQYF
- TRBJ1-3 - TRBV30 TGTGCCTGGAGTGTAATAGAGAGAAACACCATATATTTT CAWSVIERNTIYF
TRBD2 TRBJ2-7 - TRBV4-2 TGTGCCAGCAGCCCTAGACTAGCGGGAGGCCTTGGGTACGAGCAGTACTTC CASSPRLAGGLGYEQYF
- TRBJ2-3 - TRBV5-4 TGTGCCAGCAGCTTTGGGGGTAGAGGGGCCGATACGCAGTATTTT CASSFGGRGADTQYF
TRBD1 TRBJ1-1 - TRBV10-1 TGCGCCAGCAGTGCAGCCGGACAGGGGGGGGACACTGAAGCTTTCTTT CASSAAGQGGDTEAFF
- TRBJ2-7 - TRBV3-1/TRBV3-2 TGTGCCAGCAGCCAAGATTCGCTGATCTACGAGCAGTACTTC CASSQDSLIYEQYF
- TRBJ1-6 - TRBV6-2/TRBV6-3 TGTGCCAGCAGTTACAGGAGCTCCTATAATTCACCCCTCCACTTT CASSYRSSYNSPLHF
- TRBJ1-5 - TRBV7-8 TGTGCCAGCAGCTTGGGGAACCAGCCCCAGCATTTT CASSLGNQPQHF
- TRBJ1-2 - TRBV6-5 TGTGCCAGCAGCCACAGGGCTAACTATGGCTACACCTTC CASSHRANYGYTF
- TRBJ2-5 - TRBV24-1 TGTGCCACCAGTGACCCCAAGGGGCAGAAGGAGACCCAGTACTTC CATSDPKGQKETQYF
- TRBJ2-2 once TRBV7-8 TGTGCCAGCAGCCCGCACACCGGGGAGCTGTTTTTT CASSPHTGELFF
TRBD2 TRBJ2-7 - TRBV6-5 TGTGCCGCCAGGACTAGCGGGTTCTCCTACGAGCAGTACTTC CAARTSGFSYEQYF
- TRBJ1-6 - TRBV5-4 TGTGCCAGCAGCTCCTCAGGACAGCCGAGGGATTCACCCCTCCACTTT CASSSSGQPRDSPLHF
- TRBJ2-1 - TRBV20-1 TGCAGTGCCCCGAGGGGTCGGGAGCAGTTCTTC CSAPRGREQFF
- TRBJ1-5 - TRBV19 TGTGCCAGTAGTATGGGGCCGTCTGGGGGTAGCAATCAGCCCCAGCATTTT CASSMGPSGGSNQPQHF
TRBD2 TRBJ2-1 - TRBV18 TGTGCCAGCTCACCTCCCGGGACTAGCGGACTCTACAATGAGCAGTTCTTC CASSPPGTSGLYNEQFF
TRBD1 TRBJ1-2 - TRBV5-6 TGTGCCAGCAGCTGGGACAGGGCGGATGGCTACACCTTC CASSWDRADGYTF
TRBD1 TRBJ2-1 - TRBV5-6 TGTGCCAGCAGCGGGGGACAGGGCTATGAGCAGTTCTTC CASSGGQGYEQFF
- TRBJ2-1 few TRBV14 TGTGCCAGCAGCATTATAGACAGAAACTACAATGAGCAGTTCTTC CASSIIDRNYNEQFF
TRBD1 TRBJ1-1 - TRBV5-1 TGCGCCAGCAGCCGAGGTGGGACAGGGGGCGCCGGGAACACTGAAGCTTTCTTT CASSRGGTGGAGNTEAFF
- TRBJ2-3 - TRBV27 TGTGCCAGCAGTTTAAGGGGTCCAGCAAGCCCCACAGATACGCAGTATTTT CASSLRGPASPTDTQYF
TRBD2 TRBJ2-7 - TRBV30 TGTGCCTGGAAACAGACTAGCGGGGTTCCCTACGAGCAGTACTTC CAWKQTSGVPYEQYF
- TRBJ2-5 - TRBV6-5 TGTGCCAGCGTCCCCATGGCTAGCCGGGAGACCCAGTACTTC CASVPMASRETQYF
- TRBJ2-7 - TRBV10-3 TGTGCCATCAGTGAGTGGCGGATCGAGCAGTACTTC CAISEWRIEQYF
- TRBJ1-6 - TRBV7-2 TGTGCCAGCAGCTTGCGAGACTCCTATAATTCACCCCTCCACTTT CASSLRDSYNSPLHF
- TRBJ1-5 few TRBV3-1/TRBV3-2 TGTGCCAGCAGCCAAGATTTGGGTAGCAATCAGCCCCAGCATTTT CASSQDLGSNQPQHF